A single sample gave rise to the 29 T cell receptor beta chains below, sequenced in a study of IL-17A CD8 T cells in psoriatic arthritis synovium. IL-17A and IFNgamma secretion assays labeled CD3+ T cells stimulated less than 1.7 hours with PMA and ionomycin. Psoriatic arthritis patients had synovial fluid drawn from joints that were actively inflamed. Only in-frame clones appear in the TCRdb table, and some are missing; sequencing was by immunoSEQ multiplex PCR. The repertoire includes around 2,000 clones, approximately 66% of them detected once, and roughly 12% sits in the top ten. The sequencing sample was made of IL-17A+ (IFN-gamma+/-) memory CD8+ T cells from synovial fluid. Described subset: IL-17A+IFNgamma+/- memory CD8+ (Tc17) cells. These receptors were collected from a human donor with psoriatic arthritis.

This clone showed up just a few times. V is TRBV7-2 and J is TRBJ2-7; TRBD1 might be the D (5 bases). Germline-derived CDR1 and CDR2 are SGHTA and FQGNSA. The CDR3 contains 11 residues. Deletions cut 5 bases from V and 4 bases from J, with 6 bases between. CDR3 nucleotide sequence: TGTGCCAGCAGCCCAGGGTACGAGCAGTACTTC. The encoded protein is CASSPGYEQYF.

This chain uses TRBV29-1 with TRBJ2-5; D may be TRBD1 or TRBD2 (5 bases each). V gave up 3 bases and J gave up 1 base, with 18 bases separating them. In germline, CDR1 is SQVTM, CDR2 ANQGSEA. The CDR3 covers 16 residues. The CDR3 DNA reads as TGCAGCGTTGACATAAGTCGGGACCAGCTCCAAGAGACCCAGTACTTC. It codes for CSVDISRDQLQETQYF. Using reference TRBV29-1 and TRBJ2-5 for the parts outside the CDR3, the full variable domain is SAVISQKPSRDICQRGTSLTIQCQVDSQVTMMFWYRQQPGQSLTLIATANQGSEATYESGFVIDKFPISRPNLTFSTLTVSNMSPEDSSIYLCSVDISRDQLQETQYFGPGTRLLVL.

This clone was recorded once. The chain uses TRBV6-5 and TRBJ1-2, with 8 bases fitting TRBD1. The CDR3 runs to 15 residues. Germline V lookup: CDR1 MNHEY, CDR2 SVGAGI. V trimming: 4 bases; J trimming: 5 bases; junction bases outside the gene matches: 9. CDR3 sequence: CASSSIPGQEYGYTF. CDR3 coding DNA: TGTGCCAGCAGTTCAATACCGGGACAGGAGTATGGCTACACCTTC.

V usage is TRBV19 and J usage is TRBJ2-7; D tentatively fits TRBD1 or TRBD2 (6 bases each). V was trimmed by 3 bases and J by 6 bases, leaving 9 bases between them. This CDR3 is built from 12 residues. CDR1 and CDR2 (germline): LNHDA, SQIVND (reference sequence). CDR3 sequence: CASSIPGAEQYF. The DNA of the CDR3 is TGTGCCAGTAGTATCCCGGGGGCCGAGCAGTACTTC.

CDR3 loop: CASSLMGGTGTGELFF. The CDR3, as DNA: TGTGCCAGCAGTTTAATGGGTGGGACAGGCACCGGGGAGCTGTTTTTT. The rearrangement links TRBV28 to TRBJ2-2, with 8 bases matching TRBD1. CDR1 is MDHEN and CDR2 is SYDVKM in the germline V gene. Trimming took 2 bases from V and 4 from J; bases not matched to a gene: 6. This CDR3 has 16 amino acids.

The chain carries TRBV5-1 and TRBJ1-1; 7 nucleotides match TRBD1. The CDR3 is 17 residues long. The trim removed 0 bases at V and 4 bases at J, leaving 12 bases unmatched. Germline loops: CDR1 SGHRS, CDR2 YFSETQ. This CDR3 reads CASSLGQGGGVTTEAFF. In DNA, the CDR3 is TGCGCCAGCAGCTTGGGACAGGGTGGAGGAGTGACCACTGAAGCTTTCTTT.

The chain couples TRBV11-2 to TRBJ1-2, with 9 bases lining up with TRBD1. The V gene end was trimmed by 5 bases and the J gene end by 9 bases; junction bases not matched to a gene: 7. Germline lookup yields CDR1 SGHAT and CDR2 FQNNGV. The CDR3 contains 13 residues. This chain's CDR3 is CASSPGTGSSYTF. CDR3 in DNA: TGTGCCAGCAGCCCCGGGACAGGGTCAAGCTACACCTTC.

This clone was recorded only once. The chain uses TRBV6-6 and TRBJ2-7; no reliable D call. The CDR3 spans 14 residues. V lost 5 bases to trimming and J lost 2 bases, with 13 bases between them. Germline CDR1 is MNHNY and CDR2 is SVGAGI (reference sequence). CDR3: CASSPEFRAYEQYF. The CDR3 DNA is TGTGCCAGCAGTCCGGAGTTTCGGGCCTACGAGCAGTACTTC.

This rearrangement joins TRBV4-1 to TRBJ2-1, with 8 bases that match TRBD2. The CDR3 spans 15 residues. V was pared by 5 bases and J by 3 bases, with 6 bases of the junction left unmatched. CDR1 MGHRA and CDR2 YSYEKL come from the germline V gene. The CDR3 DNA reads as TGCGCCAGCAGCTCAGGACTAGCCGACTACAATGAGCAGTTCTTC. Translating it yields CASSSGLADYNEQFF.

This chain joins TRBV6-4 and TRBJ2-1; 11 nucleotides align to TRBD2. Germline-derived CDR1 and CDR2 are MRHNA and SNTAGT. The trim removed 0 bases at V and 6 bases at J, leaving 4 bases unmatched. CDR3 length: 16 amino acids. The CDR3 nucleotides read TGTGCCAGCAGTGACTCGGCAACTAGCGGGAGCAATGAGCAGTTCTTC. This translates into CASSDSATSGSNEQFF.

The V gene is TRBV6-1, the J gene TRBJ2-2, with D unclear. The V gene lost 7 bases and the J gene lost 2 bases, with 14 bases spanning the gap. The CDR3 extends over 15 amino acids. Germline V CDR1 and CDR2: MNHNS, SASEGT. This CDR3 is CASKVGLFNTGELFF. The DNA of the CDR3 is TGTGCCAGCAAGGTTGGGTTGTTTAACACCGGGGAGCTGTTTTTT.

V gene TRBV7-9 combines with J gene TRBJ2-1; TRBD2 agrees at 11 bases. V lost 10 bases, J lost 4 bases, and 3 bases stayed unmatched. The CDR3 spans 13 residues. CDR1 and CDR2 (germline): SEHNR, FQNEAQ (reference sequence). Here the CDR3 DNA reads TGTGCCACCAGACTAGCGGGGTACAATGAGCAGTTCTTC. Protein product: CATRLAGYNEQFF.

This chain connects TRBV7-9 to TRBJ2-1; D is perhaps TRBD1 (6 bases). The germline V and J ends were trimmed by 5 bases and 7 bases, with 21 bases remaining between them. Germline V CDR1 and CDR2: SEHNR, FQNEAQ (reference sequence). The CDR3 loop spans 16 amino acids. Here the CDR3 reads CASSPLPWDNFNEQFF. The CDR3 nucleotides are TGTGCCAGCAGCCCCCTTCCCTGGGACAACTTTAATGAGCAGTTCTTC.

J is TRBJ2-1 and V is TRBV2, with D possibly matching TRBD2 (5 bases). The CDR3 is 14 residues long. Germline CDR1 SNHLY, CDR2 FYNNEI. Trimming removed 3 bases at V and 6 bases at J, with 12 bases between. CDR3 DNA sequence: TGTGCCAGCAGTGAGGGGTTAGAGGGCAATGAGCAGTTCTTC. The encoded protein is CASSEGLEGNEQFF.

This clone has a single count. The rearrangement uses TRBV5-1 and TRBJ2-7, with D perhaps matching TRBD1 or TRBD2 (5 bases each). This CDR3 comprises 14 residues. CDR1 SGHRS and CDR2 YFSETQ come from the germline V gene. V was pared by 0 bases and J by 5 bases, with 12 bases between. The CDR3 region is CASSLVEGRNEQYF. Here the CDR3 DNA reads TGCGCCAGCAGCTTGGTTGAGGGGCGGAACGAGCAGTACTTC.

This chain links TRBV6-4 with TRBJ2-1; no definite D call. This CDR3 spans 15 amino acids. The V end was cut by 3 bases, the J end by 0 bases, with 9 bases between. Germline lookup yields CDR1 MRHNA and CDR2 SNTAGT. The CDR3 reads CASSEVESSYNEQFF. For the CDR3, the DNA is TGTGCCAGCAGTGAGGTGGAGAGCTCCTACAATGAGCAGTTCTTC.

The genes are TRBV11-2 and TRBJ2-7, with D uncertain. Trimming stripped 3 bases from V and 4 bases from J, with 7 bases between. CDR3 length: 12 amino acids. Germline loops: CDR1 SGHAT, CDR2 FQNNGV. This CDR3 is CASSFSPYEQYV. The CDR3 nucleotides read TGTGCCAGCAGCTTCAGCCCATACGAGCAGTACGTC.

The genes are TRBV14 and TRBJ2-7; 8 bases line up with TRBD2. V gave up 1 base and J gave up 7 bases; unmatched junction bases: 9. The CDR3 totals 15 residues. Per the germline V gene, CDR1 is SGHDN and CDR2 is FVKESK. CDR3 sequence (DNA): TGTGCCAGCAGCCAAGTCAGCGGGGGACCTTTAGAGCAGTACTTC. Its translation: CASSQVSGGPLEQYF.

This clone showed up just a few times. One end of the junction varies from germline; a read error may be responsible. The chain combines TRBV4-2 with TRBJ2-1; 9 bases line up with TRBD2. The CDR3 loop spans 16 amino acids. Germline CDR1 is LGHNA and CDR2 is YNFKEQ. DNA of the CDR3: TGTGCCAGCAGCAAAGACACCAGCGGGGGGTTCAATGAGCAGTTCTTC. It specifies CASSKDTSGGFNEQFF.

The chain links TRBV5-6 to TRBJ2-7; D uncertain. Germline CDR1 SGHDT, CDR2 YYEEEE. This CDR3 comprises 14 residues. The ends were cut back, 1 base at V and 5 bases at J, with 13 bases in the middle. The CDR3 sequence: CASSLSQIRNEQYF. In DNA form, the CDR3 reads TGTGCCAGCAGCTTGAGTCAGATCCGGAACGAGCAGTACTTC.

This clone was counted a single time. CDR3: CASSQGLAGVDEQYF. The CDR3, as DNA: TGTGCCAGCAGCCAGGGACTAGCGGGAGTGGACGAGCAGTACTTC. The chain uses TRBV4-2 and TRBJ2-5; the match to TRBD2 covers 14 bases. The DNA end lines up better with TRBJ2-7; the J call may be wrong. The CDR3 is 15 residues long. The V gene's germline CDR1 is LGHNA and CDR2 YNFKEQ.

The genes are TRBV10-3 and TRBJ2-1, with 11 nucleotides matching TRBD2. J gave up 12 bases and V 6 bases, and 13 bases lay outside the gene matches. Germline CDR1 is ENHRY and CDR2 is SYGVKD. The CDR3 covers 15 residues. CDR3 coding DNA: TGTGCCATCAGCCGAAGCCAACTAGCGGGGGTGGTGCAGTTCTTC. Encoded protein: CAISRSQLAGVVQFF.

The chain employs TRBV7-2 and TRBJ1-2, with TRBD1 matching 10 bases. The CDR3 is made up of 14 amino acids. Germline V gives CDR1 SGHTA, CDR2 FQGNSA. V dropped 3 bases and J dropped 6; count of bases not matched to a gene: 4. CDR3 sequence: CASSLSGTGDGYTF. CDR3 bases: TGTGCCAGCAGCTTGTCCGGGACAGGGGATGGCTACACCTTC.

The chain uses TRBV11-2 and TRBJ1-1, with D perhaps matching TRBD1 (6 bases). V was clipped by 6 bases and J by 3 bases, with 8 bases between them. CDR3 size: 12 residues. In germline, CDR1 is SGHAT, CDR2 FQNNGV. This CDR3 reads CASSQGYTEAFF. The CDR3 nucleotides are TGTGCCAGCAGTCAGGGGTACACTGAAGCTTTCTTT.

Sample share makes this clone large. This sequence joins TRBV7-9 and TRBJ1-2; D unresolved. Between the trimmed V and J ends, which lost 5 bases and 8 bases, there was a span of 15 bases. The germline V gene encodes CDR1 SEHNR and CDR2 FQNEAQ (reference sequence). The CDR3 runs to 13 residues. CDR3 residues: CASSPLGDPGYTF. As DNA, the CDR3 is TGTGCCAGCAGCCCACTCGGGGATCCGGGCTACACCTTC.

The CDR3: CASSNSGQTMNTGELFF. Written as DNA, the CDR3 is TGTGCCAGCTCAAACTCGGGACAGACAATGAACACCGGGGAGCTGTTTTTT. The V call is TRBV7-9, the J call TRBJ2-2, with TRBD1 matching 7 bases. The CDR3 extends over 17 amino acids. Unmatched junction bases numbered 13, after V lost 8 bases and J lost 1 base. Germline V gene lookup returns CDR1 SEHNR and CDR2 FQNEAQ (reference sequence). Drawing the rest from reference TRBV7-9 and TRBJ2-2, the complete variable domain is DTGVSQNPRHKITKRGQNVTFRCDPISEHNRLYWYRQTLGQGPEFLTYFQNEAQLEKSRLLSDRFSAERPKGSFSTLEIQRTEQGDSAMYLCASSNSGQTMNTGELFFGEGSRLTVL.

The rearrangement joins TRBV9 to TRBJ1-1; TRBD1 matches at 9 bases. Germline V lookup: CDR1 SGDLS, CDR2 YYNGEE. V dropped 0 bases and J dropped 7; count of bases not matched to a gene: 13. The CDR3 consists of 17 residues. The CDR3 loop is CASSVDPITGGGGEAFF. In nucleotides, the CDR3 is TGTGCCAGCAGCGTAGATCCCATCACAGGGGGCGGCGGTGAAGCTTTCTTT.

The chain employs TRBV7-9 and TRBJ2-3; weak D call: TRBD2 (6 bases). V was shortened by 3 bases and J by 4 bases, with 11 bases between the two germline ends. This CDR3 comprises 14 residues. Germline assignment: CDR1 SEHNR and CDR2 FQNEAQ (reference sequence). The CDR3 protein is CASSFSREPDTQYF. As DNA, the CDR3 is TGTGCCAGCAGCTTCTCCCGGGAGCCAGATACGCAGTATTTT.

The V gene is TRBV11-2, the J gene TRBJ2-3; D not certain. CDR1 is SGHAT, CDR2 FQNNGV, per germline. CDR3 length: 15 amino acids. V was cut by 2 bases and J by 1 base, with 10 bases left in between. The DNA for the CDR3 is TGTGCCAGCAGCTTACTGCCGACGGGCACAGATACGCAGTATTTT. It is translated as CASSLLPTGTDTQYF.